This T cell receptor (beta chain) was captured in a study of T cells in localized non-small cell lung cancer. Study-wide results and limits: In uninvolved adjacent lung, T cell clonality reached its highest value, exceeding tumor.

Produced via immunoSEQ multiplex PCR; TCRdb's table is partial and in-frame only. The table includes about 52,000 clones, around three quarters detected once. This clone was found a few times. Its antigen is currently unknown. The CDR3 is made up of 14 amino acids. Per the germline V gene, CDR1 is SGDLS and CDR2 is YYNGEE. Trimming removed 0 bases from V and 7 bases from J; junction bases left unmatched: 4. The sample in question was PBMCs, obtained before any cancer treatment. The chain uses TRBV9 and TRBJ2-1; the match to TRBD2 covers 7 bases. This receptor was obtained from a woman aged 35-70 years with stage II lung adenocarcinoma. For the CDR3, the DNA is TGTGCCAGCAGCGTAGATGTCGGGAGGAATGAGCAGTTCTTC. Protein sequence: CASSVDVGRNEQFF.